The next 4 T cell receptor beta chains were all read from a single sample in a study of T cell repertoires in cytomegalovirus infection. TCRdb called the reads again in MiXCR, with one record for every CDR3 protein. The sample holds 310,000 or so distinct CDR3 sequences, about 17% seen once. What was sequenced was PBMCs. All receptors derive from a human donor in good health (CMV status not recorded). Some clones in this sample may be carry-over from other donors' samples.

This clonotype was picked up many times. The CDR3 DNA reads as TGTGCCAGCAGCCCTAGACTAGCGGGGGGCTTCAACAATGAGCAGTTCTTC. This gives the protein CASSPRLAGGFNNEQFF. This chain joins TRBV11-1 and TRBJ2-1; 13 bases line up with TRBD2. The V gene end was trimmed by 5 bases and the J gene end by 5 bases; junction bases not matched to a gene: 9. Germline CDR1 reads SGHAT; CDR2 reads FQDESV (reference sequence). This CDR3 is 17 amino acids long.

This clonotype was recorded at least ten times. This chain connects TRBV4-1 to TRBJ1-1, with TRBD1 matching 8 bases. The ends lost 3 bases at V and 3 bases at J; junction bases unmatched: 12. Looked up from germline, CDR1 is MGHRA and CDR2 is YSYEKL. The CDR3 covers 17 residues. The CDR3 DNA is TGCGCCAGCAGCCAGGGAGACAGGGGTCCTGTGTACACTGAAGCTTTCTTT. It specifies CASSQGDRGPVYTEAFF.

The rearrangement links TRBV5-1 to TRBJ2-3, with a possible D match to TRBD1 (5 bases). The germline V gene encodes CDR1 SGHRS and CDR2 YFSETQ. The CDR3 consists of 14 residues. V was clipped by 4 bases and J by 1 base, with 10 bases between them. The CDR3 coding sequence is TGCGCCAGCAGCGTAGACAGAGGCACAGATACGCAGTATTTT. The encoded protein is CASSVDRGTDTQYF.

This clonotype was observed a handful of times. The rearrangement links TRBV12-3 or TRBV12-4 to TRBJ2-2; D not certain. Trimming left V 3 bases short and J 4 bases short, with 6 bases between. This CDR3 has 13 residues. The CDR3, as DNA: TGTGCCAGCAGTTTTGGGGTCACCGGGGAGCTGTTTTTT. Translating gives CASSFGVTGELFF.